The 18 T cell receptor beta chains below were found in one sample sequenced in a study of T-cell reconstitution after alpha-beta-depleted transplantation in children. The TCRbeta library incorporated unique molecular identifiers. A single record per CDR3 protein comes from TCRdb applying MiXCR to the PCR reads. The table shows over 550,000 distinct CDR3 sequences, with about 10% occurring only once. The starting material was PBMCs from the stem cell graft donor, obtained from the stem cell graft. These receptors originate from a human donor who donated a stem cell graft to a child with acute myeloid leukemia.

This clonotype has ten or more counts. The chain is built from TRBV7-9 and TRBJ2-2, with TRBD1 as a possible D gene (5 bases). The CDR3 contains 16 residues. Per germline, CDR1 SEHNR and CDR2 FQNEAQ (reference sequence). V shed 5 bases and J shed 3 bases, with 16 bases lying between them. The CDR3 region is CASSRKEDSYTGELFF. For the CDR3, the DNA is TGTGCCAGCAGCCGAAAGGAAGACAGTTACACCGGGGAGCTGTTTTTT.

This clonotype has only a few counts. The J gene is TRBJ2-7, the V gene TRBV15, with a tentative D call TRBD1 (6 bases). The CDR3 has 14 amino acids. Trimming shortened V by 0 bases and J by 4 bases, and 10 bases separated the two germline ends. Germline V CDR1 and CDR2: LNHNV, YYDKDF (reference sequence). CDR3 coding DNA: TGTGCCACCAGCAGAGACAGGGGCAGGTACGAGCAGTACTTC. Amino acid sequence: CATSRDRGRYEQYF.

This clonotype was seen repeatedly, ten times or more. This chain connects TRBV6-2 or TRBV6-3 to TRBJ2-1; D is perhaps TRBD2 (5 bases). The CDR3 consists of 14 residues. Germline V gene data show CDR1 as MNHEY and CDR2 as SVGEGT. The ends were cut back, 11 bases at V and 0 bases at J, with 14 bases in the middle. CDR3 sequence reads: CASGGRASYNEQFF. CDR3 sequence (DNA): TGTGCCTCCGGCGGGCGGGCCTCCTACAATGAGCAGTTCTTC.

This clonotype showed up many times. This chain connects TRBV6-5 to TRBJ2-1, with D perhaps given as TRBD1 or TRBD2 (6 bases each). The germline gives CDR1 MNHEY, CDR2 SVGAGI. Trimming took off 7 bases at V and 10 bases at J, with 11 bases between the two ends. This CDR3 has 11 residues. CDR3 sequence: CASNTGREQFF. CDR3 nucleotide sequence: TGTGCCAGCAACACAGGGAGGGAGCAGTTCTTC.

This chain connects TRBV30 to TRBJ2-3, with 7 positions matching TRBD2. Germline V gene sequence: CDR1 GTSNPN, CDR2 SVGIG (reference sequence). J lost 5 bases, V lost 4 bases, and 6 bases had no gene match. There are 13 residues in the CDR3. CDR3 sequence reads: CAWTPGTKDTQYF. The DNA for the CDR3 is TGTGCCTGGACCCCCGGGACTAAAGATACGCAGTATTTT.

This clonotype appeared a few times. The chain recombines TRBV20-1 with TRBJ2-3; tentatively, D is TRBD2 (6 bases). This CDR3 spans 15 amino acids. Looked up from germline, CDR1 is DFQATT and CDR2 is SNEGSKA (reference sequence). V was pared by 5 bases and J by 2 bases, with 17 bases between. CDR3 nucleotides: TGCAGTGCTGCCGTGGAGCGGGCTATCACAGATACGCAGTATTTT. Amino acids: CSAAVERAITDTQYF.

This clonotype was counted ten times or more. The rearrangement joins TRBV6-2 or TRBV6-3 to TRBJ1-1, with a possible D match to TRBD1 (6 bases). Germline CDR1 reads MNHEY; CDR2 reads SVGEGT. Trimming removed 7 bases from V and 2 bases from J, with 11 bases in between. The CDR3 has 13 residues. CDR3: CASTGGGNTEAFF. The DNA of the CDR3 is TGTGCCAGCACCGGAGGGGGTAACACTGAAGCTTTCTTT.

This clonotype showed up just a few times. The V and J genes are TRBV4-3 and TRBJ1-4; unclear D gene. Germline CDR1 and CDR2: LGHNA and YSLEER. The CDR3 consists of 14 residues. Deletions cut 0 bases from V and 8 bases from J, with 10 bases between. The CDR3 region is CASSQDGGREKLFF. The CDR3 DNA is TGCGCCAGCAGCCAAGATGGAGGGCGCGAAAAACTGTTTTTT.

This clonotype was counted only a few times. J is TRBJ1-3 and V is TRBV15, with 7 bases that match TRBD1. Germline trimming cut 5 bases from V and 4 bases from J; bases unmatched to any gene: 8. Germline V gene lookup returns CDR1 LNHNV and CDR2 YYDKDF (reference sequence). CDR3 length: 15 residues. In DNA form, the CDR3 reads TGTGCCACCAGCCAGACAGGGCTTTGGGGAAACACCATATATTTT. Translated, it gives CATSQTGLWGNTIYF.

This clonotype showed up just a few times. The rearrangement joins TRBV29-1 to TRBJ2-3; the match to TRBD2 covers 7 bases. This CDR3 has 11 amino acids. Germline lookup yields CDR1 SQVTM and CDR2 ANQGSEA. V was clipped by 5 bases and J by 11 bases; unmatched bases: 7. DNA for the CDR3: TGCAGCGTTACTACCGGGACTATGCAGTATTTT. Amino acid sequence: CSVTTGTMQYF.

This clonotype was observed many times. The chain recombines TRBV27 with TRBJ2-1; 11 nucleotides match TRBD2. V gave up 5 bases and J gave up 6 bases; unmatched junction bases: 9. Germline V CDR1 and CDR2: MNHEY, SMNVEV (reference sequence). The CDR3 extends over 16 amino acids. The CDR3 spells CASSALGGTSGNEQFF. The CDR3 DNA sequence: TGTGCCAGCAGTGCCCTTGGCGGGACTAGCGGCAATGAGCAGTTCTTC.

This rearrangement joins TRBV7-3 to TRBJ2-5; D might be TRBD1 (7 bases). The CDR3 covers 15 residues. Trimming stripped 5 bases from V and 5 bases from J, with 18 bases between. Germline-derived CDR1 and CDR2 are SGHTA and FQGTGA. This CDR3 is CASSQRQGGWETQYF. CDR3 nucleotides: TGTGCCAGCAGCCAACGACAGGGAGGATGGGAGACCCAGTACTTC.

This clonotype was seen repeatedly, ten times or more. As DNA, the CDR3 is TGTGCCAGCAGTTTTAGGACTAGCGGTTCCTACGAGCAGTACTTC. Translating gives CASSFRTSGSYEQYF. The V gene is TRBV12-3 or TRBV12-4, the J gene TRBJ2-7, with 10 bases that match TRBD2. The CDR3 sequence is 15 residues long. The ends lost 3 bases at V and 1 base at J; junction bases unmatched: 3.

Regarding this clonotype: A read error may be the cause here, since a much bigger clone is one base away. The chain links TRBV3-1 to TRBJ1-4; TRBD1 matches at 8 bases. The length of the CDR3 is 15 residues. CDR1 LGHDT and CDR2 YNNKEL come from the germline V gene (reference sequence). The CDR3 DNA follows: TGTGCCAGCAGCTCCCGGACAGGGACTAATAAAAAACTGTTTTTT. Its protein is CASSSRTGTNKKLFF.

The gene calls are TRBV2 and TRBJ2-4; D might be TRBD2 (6 bases). V was cut by 1 base and J by 2 bases, with 12 bases left in between. Germline V CDR1 and CDR2: SNHLY, FYNNEI. The length of the CDR3 is 16 residues. CDR3: CASSEDGGWSKNIQYF. The CDR3 DNA sequence: TGTGCCAGCAGTGAAGATGGAGGGTGGTCCAAAAACATTCAGTACTTC.

This clonotype occurred many times. The genes are TRBV20-1 and TRBJ2-2; the match to TRBD2 covers 7 bases. The CDR3 is made up of 18 amino acids. Germline V gives CDR1 DFQATT, CDR2 SNEGSKA (reference sequence). V was pared by 2 bases and J by 5 bases, with 17 bases of the junction left unmatched. The CDR3 DNA sequence: TGCAGTGCTAGACTCTTTCGGACTAGGCGGGGGTTAACCGGGGAGCTGTTTTTT. It is translated as CSARLFRTRRGLTGELFF.

This clonotype has more than one count but fewer than ten. V usage is TRBV29-1 and J usage is TRBJ2-7, with TRBD1 matching 9 bases. Germline V gene sequence: CDR1 SQVTM, CDR2 ANQGSEA. The J segment lost 3 bases and the V segment lost 7 bases, leaving 13 bases of the junction unmatched. This CDR3 comprises 15 residues. CDR3 region: CSANPGTGKDYEQYF. DNA of the CDR3: TGCAGCGCAAACCCCGGGACAGGGAAGGACTACGAGCAGTACTTC.

This clonotype has ten or more counts. The chain uses TRBV12-3 or TRBV12-4 and TRBJ2-4; TRBD1 is a possible D gene (6 bases). Trimming removed 7 bases at V and 3 bases at J, with 13 bases between. The CDR3 runs to 14 residues. The DNA of the CDR3 is TGTGCCAGCACCTTGGGGGACAACAAAAACATTCAGTACTTC. This gives the protein CASTLGDNKNIQYF.